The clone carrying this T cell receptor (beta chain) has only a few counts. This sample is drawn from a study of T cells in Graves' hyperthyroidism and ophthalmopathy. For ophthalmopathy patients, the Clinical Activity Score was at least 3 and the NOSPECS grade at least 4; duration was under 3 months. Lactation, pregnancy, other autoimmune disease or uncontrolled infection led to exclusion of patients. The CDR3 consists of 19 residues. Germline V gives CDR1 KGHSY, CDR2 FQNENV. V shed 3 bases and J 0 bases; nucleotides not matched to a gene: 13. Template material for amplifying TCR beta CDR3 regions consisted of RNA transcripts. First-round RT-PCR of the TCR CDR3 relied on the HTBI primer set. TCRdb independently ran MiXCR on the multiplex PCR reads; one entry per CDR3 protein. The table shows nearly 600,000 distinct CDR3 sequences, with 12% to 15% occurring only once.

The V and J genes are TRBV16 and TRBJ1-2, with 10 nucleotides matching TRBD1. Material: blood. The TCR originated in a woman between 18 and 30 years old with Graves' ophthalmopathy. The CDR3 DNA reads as TGTGCCAGCAGCCAGAGACCGGGACAGGGGAAGGATGCTAACTATGGCTACACCTTC. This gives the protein CASSQRPGQGKDANYGYTF.